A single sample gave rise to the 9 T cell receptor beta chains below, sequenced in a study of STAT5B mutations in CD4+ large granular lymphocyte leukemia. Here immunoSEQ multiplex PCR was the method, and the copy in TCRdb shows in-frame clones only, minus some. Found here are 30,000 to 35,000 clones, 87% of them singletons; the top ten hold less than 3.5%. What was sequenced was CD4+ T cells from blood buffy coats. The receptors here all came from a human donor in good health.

The CDR3 loop is CASSSPPGLAGSYEQYF. The DNA of the CDR3 is TGTGCCAGCAGCTCCCCCCCGGGACTAGCGGGCTCCTACGAGCAGTACTTC. J is TRBJ2-7 and V is TRBV28; 12 bases align to TRBD2. The junction had 9 bases not matched to a gene; V was cut back by 6 bases and J by 0 bases. Germline V gene sequence: CDR1 MDHEN, CDR2 SYDVKM. The CDR3 sequence is 17 residues long.

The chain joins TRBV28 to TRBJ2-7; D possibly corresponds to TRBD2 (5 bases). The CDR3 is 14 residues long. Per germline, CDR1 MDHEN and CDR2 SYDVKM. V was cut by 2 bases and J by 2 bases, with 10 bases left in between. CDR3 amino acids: CASSLGGTTYEQYF. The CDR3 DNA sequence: TGTGCCAGCAGTTTAGGAGGCACAACCTACGAGCAGTACTTC.

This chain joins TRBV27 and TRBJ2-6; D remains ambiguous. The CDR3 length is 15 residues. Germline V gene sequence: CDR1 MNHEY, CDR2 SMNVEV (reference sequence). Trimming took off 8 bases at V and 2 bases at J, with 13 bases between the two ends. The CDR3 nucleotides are TGTGCCAGCCGACTGAAGGGCACTGGGGCCAACGTCCTGACTTTC. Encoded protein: CASRLKGTGANVLTF.

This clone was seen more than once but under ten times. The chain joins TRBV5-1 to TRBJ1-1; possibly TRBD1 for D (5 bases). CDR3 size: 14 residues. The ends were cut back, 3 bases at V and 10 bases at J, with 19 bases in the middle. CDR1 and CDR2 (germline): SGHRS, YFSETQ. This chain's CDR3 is CASSSDPGLKTAFF. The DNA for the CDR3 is TGCGCCAGCAGCTCGGACCCGGGACTCAAGACAGCTTTCTTT.

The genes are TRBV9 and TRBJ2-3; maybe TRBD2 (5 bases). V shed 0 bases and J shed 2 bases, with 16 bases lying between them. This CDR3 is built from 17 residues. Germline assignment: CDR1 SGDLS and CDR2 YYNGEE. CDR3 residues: CASSVGASPFVTDTQYF. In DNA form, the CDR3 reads TGTGCCAGCAGCGTAGGAGCTAGCCCATTCGTCACAGATACGCAGTATTTT.

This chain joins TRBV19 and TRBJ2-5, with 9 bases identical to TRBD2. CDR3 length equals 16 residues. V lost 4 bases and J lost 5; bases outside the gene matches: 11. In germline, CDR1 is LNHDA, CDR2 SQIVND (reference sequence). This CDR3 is CASSNPAGGLRETQYF. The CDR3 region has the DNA TGTGCCAGTAGTAACCCAGCGGGAGGTCTGAGGGAGACCCAGTACTTC. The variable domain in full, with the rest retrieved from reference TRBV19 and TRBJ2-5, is DGGITQSPKYLFRKEGQNVTLSCEQNLNHDAMYWYRQDPGQGLRLIYYSQIVNDFQKGDIAEGYSVSREKKESFPLTVTSAQKNPTAFYLCASSNPAGGLRETQYFGPGTRLLVL.

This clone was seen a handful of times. CDR3 nucleotides: TGTGCCAGCAGTTCAATCGGTGAGCAGTTCTTC. Translating it yields CASSSIGEQFF. This chain joins TRBV27 and TRBJ2-1; D call uncertain. The V and J ends lost 4 bases and 9 bases respectively, with 7 bases between them. This CDR3 has 11 residues. In germline, CDR1 is MNHEY, CDR2 SMNVEV (reference sequence).

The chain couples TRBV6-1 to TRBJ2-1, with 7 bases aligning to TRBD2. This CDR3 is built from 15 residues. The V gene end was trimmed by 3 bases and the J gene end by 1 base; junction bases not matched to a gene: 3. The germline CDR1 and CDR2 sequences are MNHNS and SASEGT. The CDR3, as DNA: TGTGCCAGCAGTGACAAAGCGGGGTCCTACAATGAGCAGTTCTTC. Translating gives CASSDKAGSYNEQFF.

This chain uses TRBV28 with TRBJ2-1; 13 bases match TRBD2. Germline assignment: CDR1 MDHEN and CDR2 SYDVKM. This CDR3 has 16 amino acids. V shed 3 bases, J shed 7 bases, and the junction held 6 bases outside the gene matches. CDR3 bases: TGTGCCAGCAGTTTTATGTGGACTAGCGGGAGAAATGAGCAGTTCTTC. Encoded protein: CASSFMWTSGRNEQFF. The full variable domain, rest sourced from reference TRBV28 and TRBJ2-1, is DVKVTQSSRYLVKRTGEKVFLECVQDMDHENMFWYRQDPGLGLRLIYFSYDVKMKEKGDIPEGYSVSREKKERFSLILESASTNQTSMYLCASSFMWTSGRNEQFFGPGTRLTVL.